A selection of T cell receptor beta chains follows, all from one sample in a study of blood T cell repertoires in COVID-19. Here immunoSEQ multiplex PCR was the method, and the copy in TCRdb shows in-frame clones only, minus some. The sample lists around 130,000 clones; around 83% were seen once. Input material: PBMCs or T cells enriched from blood (not recorded which). These TCRs come from a man younger than 40 who had recovered from COVID-19. Each CDR3 is given with its conserved first and last residue. The D gene is left open where the match is weak. The size of a clone is reported for some rows only, either as once, few or many, or as a class for expanded clones.

NA TRBJ1-2 NA TRBV7-9 CASSLGTAYGYTF TGTGCCAGCAGCTTAGGGACTGCCTATGGCTACACCTTC
NA TRBJ2-7 few TRBV10-1 CASSKGSSYEQYF TGCGCCAGCAGTAAAGGGAGCTCCTACGAGCAGTACTTC
NA TRBJ2-2 NA TRBV24-1 CATSGRAGELFF TGTGCCACCAGTGGGAGGGCCGGGGAGCTGTTTTTT
NA TRBJ2-1 NA TRBV30 CAWSDSGHSYNEQFF TGTGCCTGGAGCGATAGCGGCCACTCCTACAATGAGCAGTTCTTC
NA TRBJ2-3 NA TRBV7-3 CASSFVGSTDTQYF TGTGCCAGCAGCTTCGTCGGGAGCACAGATACGCAGTATTTT
TRBD2 TRBJ2-1 NA TRBV2 CASRAGLVKGNEQFF TGTGCCAGCAGAGCTGGACTAGTCAAGGGGAATGAGCAGTTCTTC
NA TRBJ1-1 NA TRBV4-1 CASSQAQDSSTEAFF TGCGCCAGCAGCCAAGCCCAGGATTCCAGCACTGAAGCTTTCTTT
TRBD2 TRBJ2-2 many TRBV6-1 CASSEQLAGGAGELFF TGTGCCAGCAGTGAACAACTAGCGGGGGGTGCCGGGGAGCTGTTTTTT
TRBD1 TRBJ1-1 NA TRBV9 CASSPDRGEAFF TGTGCCAGCAGCCCAGACAGGGGAGAAGCTTTCTTT
TRBD1 TRBJ1-1 NA TRBV27 CASSPRGATGGTEAFF TGTGCCAGCAGTCCTAGGGGGGCGACAGGGGGGACTGAAGCTTTCTTT
TRBD1 TRBJ1-4 NA TRBV11-1 CASSRGQAEKLFF TGTGCCAGCAGCCGAGGACAGGCTGAAAAACTGTTTTTT
NA TRBJ2-4 many TRBV18 CASSPPGVPKNIQYF TGTGCCAGCTCCCCTCCCGGGGTCCCCAAAAACATTCAGTACTTC
NA TRBJ2-7 NA TRBV6-4 CASSGDSFYEQYF TGTGCCAGCAGCGGGGACTCGTTCTACGAGCAGTACTTC
TRBD1 TRBJ1-2 NA TRBV18 CASSQPGTGFYGYTF TGTGCCAGCTCACAACCGGGGACAGGGTTCTATGGCTACACCTTC
TRBD2 TRBJ2-2 NA TRBV9 CASSVGSAGTGELFF TGTGCCAGCAGCGTAGGTTCAGCGGGAACCGGGGAGCTGTTTTTT
NA TRBJ1-2 NA TRBV29-1 CSVAGGKDYGYTF TGCAGCGTTGCGGGCGGGAAGGACTATGGCTACACCTTC